A single sample gave rise to the 10 T cell receptor beta chains below, sequenced in a study of T-cell memory formation after mild COVID-19 (dated by TCRdb to about 2021). Library construction relied on 5' RACE. Sequenced on an Illumina NovaSeq 6000. TCRdb passed the public sequencing reads through fastp at Q25 and MiXCR, retaining productive beta sequences. Merged by CDR3 protein, the rows form single entries marked with the most common genes and DNA. The sample data list about 150,000 distinct CDR3 sequences, and under 25% of these were observed just once. Approximately 2% of the sample comes from the top ten. Sequencing was done on a sample of PBMCs or a T cell subset sorted from them (not recorded which). The receptors were sampled from an adult woman who had mild COVID-19 (a few samples of this study predate the infection). The sample titles of this study are shuffled in the database, so cell type and time point are left out; the donor was told from shared clones.

This clonotype was detected a few times. J is TRBJ1-5 and V is TRBV4-3, with D possibly being TRBD1 (5 bases). The CDR3 has 14 amino acids. CDR1 and CDR2 (germline): LGHNA, YSLEER. V was cut by 3 bases and J by 2 bases, with 8 bases left in between. The CDR3 is CASSQLQGNQPQHF. Written as DNA, the CDR3 is TGCGCCAGCAGCCAGCTACAGGGCAATCAGCCCCAGCATTTT.

J is TRBJ2-3 and V is TRBV20-1, with 12 bases that match TRBD2. CDR1 and CDR2 (germline): DFQATT, SNEGSKA (reference sequence). Trimming cost V 5 bases and J 2 bases; bases outside gene matches: 5. This CDR3 has 15 amino acids. CDR3 sequence (DNA): TGCAGTGCTTCTAGCGGGGGGGACACCACAGATACGCAGTATTTT. Amino acid sequence: CSASSGGDTTDTQYF.

This clonotype was picked up a small number of times. The chain links TRBV20-1 to TRBJ2-1, with 7 bases matching TRBD2. Trimming took 6 bases from V and 0 from J; bases not matched to a gene: 8. CDR1 and CDR2 from the germline V gene are DFQATT and SNEGSKA (reference sequence). There are 15 residues in the CDR3. CDR3: CSAGPLADSYNEQFF. DNA of the CDR3: TGCAGTGCGGGTCCCCTAGCGGACTCCTACAATGAGCAGTTCTTC.

The V gene is TRBV5-6, the J gene TRBJ1-3; 7 bases are a match to TRBD1. The CDR3 loop spans 19 amino acids. Germline lookup yields CDR1 SGHDT and CDR2 YYEEEE. Trimming took 1 base from V and 0 from J; bases not matched to a gene: 13. CDR3 loop: CASSLFSRRDRHSGNTIYF. DNA for the CDR3: TGTGCCAGCAGCTTGTTTTCCCGCCGGGACAGACACTCTGGAAACACCATATATTTT.

This clonotype was seen only a few times. CDR3 sequence: CAISDLGRKANEQYF. DNA of the CDR3: TGTGCCATCAGTGACCTGGGGAGGAAGGCTAACGAGCAGTACTTC. The V call is TRBV10-3, the J call TRBJ2-7; D might be TRBD2 (6 bases). V was cut by 3 bases and J by 5 bases, with 17 bases left in between. The CDR3 length is 15 residues. Germline CDR1 and CDR2: ENHRY and SYGVKD.

This clonotype was seen ten or more times. This sequence joins TRBV20-1 and TRBJ1-6; a weak D match, TRBD1 (5 bases). V lost 4 bases and J 4 bases, leaving 14 bases between the germline ends. Germline CDR1 DFQATT, CDR2 SNEGSKA (reference sequence). CDR3 length equals 15 residues. The CDR3: CSATPPGQYNSPLHF. CDR3 nucleotide sequence: TGCAGTGCTACGCCCCCAGGGCAATATAATTCACCCCTCCACTTT.

The genes are TRBV7-9 and TRBJ2-3, with D possibly TRBD2 on 6 matching bases. The CDR3 consists of 20 residues. Trimming shortened V by 8 bases and J by 0 bases, and 30 bases separated the two germline ends. Germline V gene sequence: CDR1 SEHNR, CDR2 FQNEAQ (reference sequence). The CDR3: CASLGGLGLPLPRSTDTQYF. CDR3 coding DNA: TGTGCCAGCTTAGGAGGGTTAGGACTTCCACTCCCCCGAAGCACAGATACGCAGTATTTT.

J is TRBJ2-3 and V is TRBV9; 14 nucleotides line up with TRBD2. The CDR3 has 19 amino acids. V lost 5 bases to trimming and J lost 2 bases; unmatched junction nucleotides: 13. Germline assignment: CDR1 SGDLS and CDR2 YYNGEE. CDR3 in amino acids: CASSTLGLAGGLNTDTQYF. In nucleotides, the CDR3 is TGTGCCAGCAGTACTTTAGGACTAGCGGGAGGTTTGAACACAGATACGCAGTATTTT.

CDR3 DNA: TGTGCCAGCAGCGCGCTCCCGGGAAAGACCCAGTACTTC. It translates to CASSALPGKTQYF. V gene TRBV9 combines with J gene TRBJ2-5; possible D gene TRBD2, 5 bases. V lost 3 bases to trimming and J lost 6 bases, with 12 bases between them. CDR3 length: 13 amino acids. Germline loops: CDR1 SGDLS, CDR2 YYNGEE.

This clonotype was seen more than once but under ten times. This sequence joins TRBV7-8 and TRBJ2-1, with D possibly being TRBD1 or TRBD2 (7 bases each). V was clipped by 7 bases and J by 4 bases, with 14 bases between them. Germline-derived CDR1 and CDR2 are SGHVS and FQNEAQ. The CDR3 consists of 14 residues. The CDR3 DNA reads as TGTGCCAGCAATCAGGGGGGAGGGTACAATGAGCAGTTCTTC. Its translation: CASNQGGGYNEQFF.